This T cell receptor beta chain was sequenced during a study of control samples from healthy donors and cancer patients (dated by TCRdb to the early 2020s). In regard to this clone: It has no known antigen specificity. Per-nucleotide qualities are absent, and no much larger clonotype sits a single base away.

From the germline V gene, CDR1 is SNHLY and CDR2 is FYNNEI. The CDR3 goes from the cysteine to the phenylalanine over 18 residues. Only the CDR3 DNA is retained, 54 bases long and in frame from the first base. V and J are trimmed by 8 bases and 1 base, and the gene matches miss 9 bases of the junction. Receptor amplification or capture employed the immunoSEQ multiplex PCR assay. TCRdb's version of the immuneACCESS table is confined to in-frame rearrangements and falls short of the full clone set. An unresolved V gene accounts for under half of the shortfall where checked; the remainder is of unknown origin. This sample gives around 170,000 clones in total; around 90% of them show up just once. The ten biggest clones cover around 5.1% of the sample.

The sequenced material came from blood. This receptor was identified in a woman in her twenties or thirties in good health. The sequence is built from TRBV2 and TRBJ2-3; 16 central nucleotides agree with TRBD2. The sequenced DNA: TGTGCCAGCTTTGCCGGGACTAGCGGGAGGGCCGGCACAGATACGCAGTATTTT. Its protein is CASFAGTSGRAGTDTQYF.